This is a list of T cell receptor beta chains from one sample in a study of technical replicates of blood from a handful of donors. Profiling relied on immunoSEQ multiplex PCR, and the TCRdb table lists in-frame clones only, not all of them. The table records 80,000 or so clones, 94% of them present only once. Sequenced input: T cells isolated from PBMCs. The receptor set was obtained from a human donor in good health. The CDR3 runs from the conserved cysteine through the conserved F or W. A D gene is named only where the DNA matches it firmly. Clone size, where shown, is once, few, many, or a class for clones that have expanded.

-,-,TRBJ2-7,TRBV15,TGTGCCACCAGCAGAGATATACAATTCGAGCAGTACTTC,CATSRDIQFEQYF
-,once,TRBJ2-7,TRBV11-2,TGTGCCAGCAGTGACAGCTACGAGCAGTACTTC,CASSDSYEQYF
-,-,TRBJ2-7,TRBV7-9,TGTGCCAGCAGCTTAGGGGGCAGAGTCCACGAGCAGTACTTC,CASSLGGRVHEQYF
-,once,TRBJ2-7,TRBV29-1,TGCAGCGTCCGCACAGGGAGCTCCTACGAGCAGTACTTC,CSVRTGSSYEQYF
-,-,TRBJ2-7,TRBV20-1,TGCAGTGCTACCCACTACTACGAGCAGTACTTC,CSATHYYEQYF
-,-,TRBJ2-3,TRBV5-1,TGCGCCAGCAGCTTGCCCACGGGGGCAGGGGACTATGAGTTGGTAGATACGCAGTATTTT,CASSLPTGAGDYELVDTQYF
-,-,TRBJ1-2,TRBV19,TGTGCCAGTAGTACCCAACTTCGGGGGGTCTATGGCTACACCTTC,CASSTQLRGVYGYTF
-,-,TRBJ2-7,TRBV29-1,TGCAGCGTCGATAGGACAGGGGACTCCCCTTTTTATGTGACTAGCGGCTACGAGCAGTACTTC,CSVDRTGDSPFYVTSGYEQYF
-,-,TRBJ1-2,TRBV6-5,TGTGCCAGCAGTCCTCGGCTTGACAGAATATATGGCTACACCTTC,CASSPRLDRIYGYTF
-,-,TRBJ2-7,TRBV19,TGTGCCAGCAGCCCCCCCAGGGACTCCTACGAGCAGTACTTC,CASSPPRDSYEQYF
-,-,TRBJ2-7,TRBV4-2,TGTGCCAGCAGCCAGTCTAGCGTCTCCTACGAGCAGTACTTC,CASSQSSVSYEQYF
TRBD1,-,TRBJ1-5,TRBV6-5,TGTGCCAGCAGCTCGGGACAGGCTTTTCAGCCCCAGCATTTT,CASSSGQAFQPQHF
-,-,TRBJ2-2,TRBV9,TGTGCCAGCAGAGGGGGAATCGGGGAGCTGTTTTTT,CASRGGIGELFF
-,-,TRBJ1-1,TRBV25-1,TGTGCCACGACCGGCCCCCGGGGAGCTTTCTTT,CATTGPRGAFF
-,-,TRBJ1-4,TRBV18,TGTGCCAGCTCACCACCCCGGGGGGAAAATGAAAAACTGTTTTTT,CASSPPRGENEKLFF
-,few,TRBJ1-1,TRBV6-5,TGTGCCAGCAGTTACTCGATCGAGGGGAACACTGAAGCTTTCTTT,CASSYSIEGNTEAFF
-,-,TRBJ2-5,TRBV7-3,TGTGCCAGCAGCTTAACGGGGCTAGGAGAGACCCAGTACTTC,CASSLTGLGETQYF
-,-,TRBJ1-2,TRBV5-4,TGTGCCAGCAGTACGGTATCCGGCTACACCTTC,CASSTVSGYTF
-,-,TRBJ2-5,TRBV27,TGTGCCAGCAGTTTATTGCCGGGAGCGCACGAGACCCAGTACTTC,CASSLLPGAHETQYF
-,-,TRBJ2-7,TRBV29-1,TGCAGCGTCATGACAGGAAACTCCTACGAGCAGTACTTC,CSVMTGNSYEQYF
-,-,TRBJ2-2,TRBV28,TGTGCCAGCAGTCCACTGGAGGTCACCGGGGAGCTGTTTTTT,CASSPLEVTGELFF
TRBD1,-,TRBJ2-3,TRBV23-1,TGCGCCAGCAGTCAACAAACCGGGACAGGGGGAAACTTGTGCACAGATACGCAGTATTTT,CASSQQTGTGGNLCTDTQYF
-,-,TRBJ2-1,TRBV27,TGTGCCAGCAGTTCCGGGATTAGGGCGTTCTTC,CASSSGIRAFF
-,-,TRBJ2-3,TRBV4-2,TGTGCCAGCAGCCAGCCACCCCCGGGGACAGATACGCAGTATTTT,CASSQPPPGTDTQYF
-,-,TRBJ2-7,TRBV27,TGTGCCAGCGCCTATGCCGGGAAGACCTCCTACGAGCAGTACTTC,CASAYAGKTSYEQYF
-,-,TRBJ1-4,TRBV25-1,TGTGCCAGCAGTGCTGGGGGGAATGAAAAACTGTTTTTT,CASSAGGNEKLFF
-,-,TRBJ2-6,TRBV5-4,TGTGCCAGCACTCAGGGAACGGGGGCCAACGTCCTGACTTTC,CASTQGTGANVLTF
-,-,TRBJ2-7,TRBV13,TGTGCCAGCAGCTTAGCGCCAGGCGAGCAGTACTTC,CASSLAPGEQYF